These 4 T cell receptor beta chains came from one sample sequenced in a study of cytomegalovirus exposure and HLA in healthy donors. PCR was performed using 60 Vbeta and 13 Jbeta primers. This table comes from immunoSEQ multiplex PCR, and its TCRdb copy is limited to in-frame clones, with some not included. The table lists roughly 150,000 clones, approximately 71% of them singletons. Sequences were obtained from PBMCs. These receptors came from a man younger than 35 in good health and CMV-seropositive.

The J gene is TRBJ2-5, the V gene TRBV29-1, with unresolved D. The DNA end favors TRBJ2-7, so the J call may be wrong. Germline CDR1 and CDR2: SQVTM and ANQGSEA. The CDR3 runs to 14 residues. For the CDR3, the DNA is TGCAGCTTCCTAGTTCGGGTTACCCCCTACGAGCAGTACTTC. Translating gives CSFLVRVTPYEQYF.

The genes are TRBV20-1 and TRBJ2-5; no reliable D call. V gave up 5 bases and J gave up 4 bases, with 5 bases separating them. Germline assignment: CDR1 DFQATT and CDR2 SNEGSKA (reference sequence). The CDR3 contains 10 residues. The CDR3 spells CSASGETQYF. CDR3 DNA: TGCAGTGCTTCGGGAGAGACCCAGTACTTC.

This chain uses TRBV7-3 with TRBJ2-1, with 12 nucleotides matching TRBD1. V lost 2 bases to trimming and J lost 9 bases; unmatched junction nucleotides: 2. CDR1 is SGHTA and CDR2 is FQGTGA in the germline V gene. CDR3 size: 14 residues. CDR3 sequence (DNA): TGTGCCAGCAGCTTAGGGACAGGGGGCTCTGAGCAGTTCTTC. This gives the protein CASSLGTGGSEQFF.

The DNA of the CDR3 is TGTGCCAGCAGTTTGGGAGGGCCGTCGTCCTACGAGCAGTACTTC. Translated, it gives CASSLGGPSSYEQYF. The genes are TRBV6-6 and TRBJ2-7; 7 nucleotides agree with TRBD2. Per germline, CDR1 MNHNY and CDR2 SVGAGI (reference sequence). The length of the CDR3 is 15 residues. With 4 bases clipped from V and 1 base from J, the junction kept 7 bases outside the gene matches.